The 25 T cell receptor beta chains below come from one sample, sequenced in a study of control samples from healthy donors and cancer patients. Sequenced by immunoSEQ multiplex PCR; TCRdb stores in-frame clones only, minus some. The data hold about 2,400 clones, with just over 95% observed a single time. Sequenced: PBMCs. The receptors were sampled from a man aged 70 or older with head and neck cancer.

The chain joins TRBV4-3 to TRBJ1-6; D unresolved. The V and J ends lost 1 base and 9 bases respectively, with 10 bases between them. The CDR3 loop spans 14 amino acids. Germline CDR1 is LGHNA and CDR2 is YSLEER. The CDR3 nucleotides are TGCGCCAGCAGCCAAGGTGGGATTATTTCACCCCTCCACTTT. The encoded protein is CASSQGGIISPLHF.

This rearrangement joins TRBV5-4 to TRBJ1-1; D not certain. Germline V lookup: CDR1 SGHNT, CDR2 YYREEE (reference sequence). The CDR3 totals 13 residues. V gave up 2 bases and J gave up 1 base, with 6 bases separating them. The CDR3 spells CASSLDANTEAFF. CDR3 nucleotide sequence: TGTGCCAGCAGCTTAGACGCGAACACTGAAGCTTTCTTT.

The gene calls are TRBV7-3 and TRBJ2-3, with D uncertain. This CDR3 region has 12 residues. V shed 1 base and J shed 5 bases, with 4 bases lying between them. CDR1 SGHTA and CDR2 FQGTGA come from the germline V gene. This CDR3 is CASSLNRDTQYF. CDR3 nucleotide sequence: TGTGCCAGCAGCTTAAACAGAGATACGCAGTATTTT.

The chain joins TRBV6-5 to TRBJ2-2, with TRBD1 matching over 7 bases. The CDR3 has 14 amino acids. CDR1 is MNHEY and CDR2 is SVGAGI in the germline V gene. The V and J ends lost 9 bases and 3 bases, in that order; junction bases with no gene match: 7. CDR3 loop: CASPGQKYTGELFF. As DNA, the CDR3 is TGTGCCAGTCCGGGACAGAAATACACCGGGGAGCTGTTTTTT.

The V and J genes are TRBV4-3 and TRBJ2-2; D tentatively fits TRBD1 or TRBD2 (6 bases each). The length of the CDR3 is 15 residues. The germline V and J ends were trimmed by 0 bases and 5 bases, with 10 bases remaining between them. Germline CDR1 reads LGHNA; CDR2 reads YSLEER. CDR3 protein: CASSQERDITGELFF. The CDR3 DNA follows: TGCGCCAGCAGCCAAGAGCGGGACATTACCGGGGAGCTGTTTTTT.

The chain links TRBV28 to TRBJ1-3; D gene uncertain. Per the germline V gene, CDR1 is MDHEN and CDR2 is SYDVKM. This CDR3 has 14 amino acids. V was pared by 4 bases and J by 7 bases, with 14 bases between. DNA of the CDR3: TGTGCCAGCAGTTCTCCCGGCGTCTGGAACACCATATATTTT. Translation gives CASSSPGVWNTIYF.

V usage is TRBV4-3 and J usage is TRBJ1-5; D is perhaps TRBD1 (6 bases). Per the germline V gene, CDR1 is LGHNA and CDR2 is YSLEER. Deletions cut 0 bases from V and 9 bases from J, with 15 bases between. The CDR3 has 15 residues. This CDR3 reads CASSQDQTGFWPQHF. The CDR3 DNA is TGCGCCAGCAGCCAAGATCAGACAGGCTTTTGGCCCCAGCATTTT.

The chain joins TRBV5-1 to TRBJ2-1, with TRBD2 matching over 9 bases. Trimming took 4 bases from V and 5 from J; bases not matched to a gene: 10. This CDR3 region has 16 residues. CDR1 and CDR2 (germline): SGHRS, YFSETQ. This chain's CDR3 is CASSPGGTSTNNEQFF. CDR3 sequence (DNA): TGCGCCAGCAGCCCGGGGGGGACTAGCACGAACAATGAGCAGTTCTTC.

The gene calls are TRBV24-1 and TRBJ2-7; D may be TRBD1 or TRBD2 (6 bases each). Germline-derived CDR1 and CDR2 are KGHDR and SFDVKD. Trimming removed 2 bases at V and 5 bases at J, with 15 bases between. The CDR3 extends over 15 amino acids. The CDR3 spells CATSDWSLGGNEQYF. The DNA for the CDR3 is TGTGCCACCAGTGATTGGTCCCTAGGGGGGAACGAGCAGTACTTC.

V usage is TRBV20-1 and J usage is TRBJ1-5; tentative D call: TRBD1 (5 bases). The CDR3 is 14 residues long. Trimming took off 3 bases at V and 0 bases at J, with 9 bases between the two ends. Germline CDR1 DFQATT, CDR2 SNEGSKA (reference sequence). The CDR3 DNA follows: TGCAGTGCTAGTGGGGGAAATAGCAATCAGCCCCAGCATTTT. Amino acid sequence: CSASGGNSNQPQHF.

The V call is TRBV11-2, the J call TRBJ1-1; 8 nucleotides match TRBD1. The junction had 13 bases not matched to a gene; V was cut back by 5 bases and J by 5 bases. This CDR3 spans 16 amino acids. CDR1 and CDR2 (germline): SGHAT, FQNNGV. The CDR3 DNA is TGTGCCAGCAGCCGCGGCGGGGCAGGGGGCAGAACTGAAGCTTTCTTT. Translating it yields CASSRGGAGGRTEAFF. Drawing the rest from reference TRBV11-2 and TRBJ1-1, the complete variable domain is EAGVAQSPRYKIIEKRQSVAFWCNPISGHATLYWYQQILGQGPKLLIQFQNNGVVDDSQLPKDRFSAERLKGVDSTLKIQPAKLEDSAVYLCASSRGGAGGRTEAFFGQGTRLTVV.

The V call is TRBV28, the J call TRBJ2-7; maybe TRBD2 (5 bases). Germline-derived CDR1 and CDR2 are MDHEN and SYDVKM. The CDR3 loop spans 15 amino acids. The germline V and J ends were trimmed by 2 bases and 2 bases, with 13 bases remaining between them. CDR3 loop: CASSLTAAVTYEQYF. CDR3 DNA sequence: TGTGCCAGCAGTTTAACAGCGGCTGTTACCTACGAGCAGTACTTC.

V is TRBV2 and J is TRBJ2-1; 12 positions match TRBD1. Germline V gene sequence: CDR1 SNHLY, CDR2 FYNNEI. V was pared by 3 bases and J by 15 bases, with 9 bases of the junction left unmatched. This CDR3 comprises 14 residues. CDR3 sequence: CASSELSGQGARFF. The CDR3 nucleotides read TGTGCCAGCAGTGAGTTATCGGGACAGGGGGCTAGGTTCTTC.

The gene calls are TRBV12-3 or TRBV12-4 and TRBJ1-3; D gene uncertain. Trimming took 3 bases from V and 4 from J, leaving 7 bases between them. This CDR3 spans 13 amino acids. The CDR3 DNA follows: TGTGCCAGCAGTTTTAAGGGAGGAAACACCATATATTTT. Protein sequence: CASSFKGGNTIYF.

J is TRBJ1-2 and V is TRBV4-1, with 7 positions matching TRBD1. Per germline, CDR1 MGHRA and CDR2 YSYEKL. This CDR3 spans 14 amino acids. V lost 0 bases to trimming and J lost 8 bases; unmatched junction nucleotides: 6. DNA of the CDR3: TGCGCCAGCAGCCAAGATCACAGGGGATACGGCTACACCTTC. This gives the protein CASSQDHRGYGYTF.

Remarks on this clone: Relative to the germline gene, one junction end is altered; a read error may explain this. This chain joins TRBV3-1 (or the pseudogene TRBV3-2) and TRBJ2-1, with 9 bases identical to TRBD2. The CDR3 totals 18 residues. Germline CDR1 is LGHDT and CDR2 is YNNKEL (reference sequence). The CDR3 nucleotides are TGTGCCAGCAGCCAAGATCTAATAGCGGGAGAGTCCTTCAATGAGCAGTTCTTC. Translating gives CASSQDLIAGESFNEQFF.

The chain couples TRBV7-2 to TRBJ2-2; D ambiguous. The CDR3 length is 14 residues. The germline gives CDR1 SGHTA, CDR2 FQGNSA. The ends were cut back, 3 bases at V and 1 base at J, with 6 bases in the middle. CDR3 region: CASSFRENTGELFF. The CDR3 bases are TGTGCCAGCAGCTTTCGAGAGAACACCGGGGAGCTGTTTTTT.

The rearrangement uses TRBV10-3 and TRBJ1-1, with a tentative D call TRBD1 (5 bases). Germline V CDR1 and CDR2: ENHRY, SYGVKD. This CDR3 region has 13 residues. Trimming pared 8 bases from V and 1 base from J, leaving 11 bases between. Written as DNA, the CDR3 is TGTGCCATCGGGGGGACCACGAACACTGAAGCTTTCTTT. Translating it yields CAIGGTTNTEAFF.

This chain joins TRBV6-1 and TRBJ1-2; TRBD1 matches at 8 bases. Looked up from germline, CDR1 is MNHNS and CDR2 is SASEGT. The CDR3 is 13 residues long. V shed 2 bases, J shed 4 bases, and the junction held 0 bases outside the gene matches. The CDR3 nucleotides read TGTGCCAGCAGTGAACAGGGGGCCTATGGCTACACCTTC. Translated, it gives CASSEQGAYGYTF.

The J gene is TRBJ2-1, the V gene TRBV12-3 or TRBV12-4, with TRBD2 matching 9 bases. The junction had 6 bases not matched to a gene; V was cut back by 6 bases and J by 9 bases. This CDR3 is built from 13 residues. Written as DNA, the CDR3 is TGTGCCAGCAGCCTAGCGGGGTTCGCTGAGCAGTTCTTC. Residues: CASSLAGFAEQFF.

The chain recombines TRBV6-5 with TRBJ2-7; a weak D match, TRBD1 (6 bases). CDR1 MNHEY and CDR2 SVGAGI come from the germline V gene. V lost 0 bases and J 3 bases, leaving 12 bases between the germline ends. The CDR3 is 15 residues long. CDR3 DNA sequence: TGTGCCAGCAGTTACTCGCTCAGGGGCAGCTACGAGCAGTACTTC. Translated: CASSYSLRGSYEQYF.

The J gene is TRBJ2-7, the V gene TRBV28; possible D gene TRBD1, 6 bases. CDR1 MDHEN and CDR2 SYDVKM come from the germline V gene. Deletions cut 4 bases from V and 6 bases from J, with 10 bases between. This CDR3 region has 12 residues. CDR3 sequence: CASSYRASEQYF. CDR3 sequence (DNA): TGTGCCAGCAGTTACAGGGCAAGCGAGCAGTACTTC. Combining the CDR3 with reference TRBV28 and TRBJ2-7 gives the whole variable domain DVKVTQSSRYLVKRTGEKVFLECVQDMDHENMFWYRQDPGLGLRLIYFSYDVKMKEKGDIPEGYSVSREKKERFSLILESASTNQTSMYLCASSYRASEQYFGPGTRLTVT.

The DNA of the CDR3 is TGTGCCAGCAGCTTCCGGGACAGGGAAACCTACGAGCAGTACTTC. This encodes CASSFRDRETYEQYF. The chain carries TRBV5-6 and TRBJ2-7; 9 nucleotides match TRBD1. This CDR3 is 15 amino acids long. Germline CDR1 reads SGHDT; CDR2 reads YYEEEE. Trimming cost V 2 bases and J 2 bases; bases outside gene matches: 5. Full variable domain (missing parts from reference TRBV5-6 and TRBJ2-7): DAGVTQSPTHLIKTRGQQVTLRCSPKSGHDTVSWYQQALGQGPQFIFQYYEEEERQRGNFPDRFSGHQFPNYSSELNVNALLLGDSALYLCASSFRDRETYEQYFGPGTRLTVT.

The chain carries TRBV6-5 and TRBJ1-2; D gene unclear. The CDR3 runs 14 residues. Germline lookup yields CDR1 MNHEY and CDR2 SVGAGI. Trimming shortened V by 4 bases and J by 5 bases, and 14 bases separated the two germline ends. The CDR3 DNA reads as TGTGCCAGCAGTTTGGTCGGAGGGAGATATGGCTACACCTTC. This gives the protein CASSLVGGRYGYTF.

This CDR3 is CASSFSQGTQYF. Written as DNA, the CDR3 is TGTGCCAGCAGCTTCAGTCAGGGGACCCAGTACTTC. The V and J genes are TRBV5-8 and TRBJ2-5, with a possible D match to TRBD1 (5 bases). V gave up 2 bases and J gave up 7 bases, with 9 bases separating them. Germline V gene lookup returns CDR1 SGHTS and CDR2 YDEGEE. The length of the CDR3 is 12 residues. Filled out from reference TRBV5-8 and TRBJ2-5, the complete variable domain reads EAGVTQSPTHLIKTRGQQATLRCSPISGHTSVYWYQQALGLGLQFLLWYDEGEERNRGNFPPRFSGRQFPNYSSELNVNALELEDSALYLCASSFSQGTQYFGPGTRLLVL.